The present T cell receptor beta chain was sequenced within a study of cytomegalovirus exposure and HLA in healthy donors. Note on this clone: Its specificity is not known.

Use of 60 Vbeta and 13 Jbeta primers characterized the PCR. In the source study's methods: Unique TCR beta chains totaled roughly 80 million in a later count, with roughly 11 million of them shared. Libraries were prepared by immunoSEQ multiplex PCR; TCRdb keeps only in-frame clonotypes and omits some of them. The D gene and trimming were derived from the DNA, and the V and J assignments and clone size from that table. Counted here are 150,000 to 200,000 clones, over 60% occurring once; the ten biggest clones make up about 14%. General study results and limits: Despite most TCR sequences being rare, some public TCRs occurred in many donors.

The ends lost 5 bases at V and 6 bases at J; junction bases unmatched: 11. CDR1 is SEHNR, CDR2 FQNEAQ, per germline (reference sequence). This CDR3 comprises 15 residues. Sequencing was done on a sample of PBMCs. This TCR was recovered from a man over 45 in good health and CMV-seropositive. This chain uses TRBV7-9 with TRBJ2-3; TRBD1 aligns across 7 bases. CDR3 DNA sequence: TGTGCCAGCAGCCAACCAAAGGGGGCAACGGATACGCAGTATTTT. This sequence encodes CASSQPKGATDTQYF.